These T cell receptor beta chains were read from a single sample in a study of molecular identifiers for immune sequencing clone quantification. TCRdb independently ran MiXCR on the PCR reads; one entry per CDR3 protein. The sample has about 640,000 distinct CDR3 sequences, 20% seen once; the top ten hold under 0.95%. The sequencing input was naive CD8+ T cells from blood, with Jurkat cell RNA spiked in. The source is a human donor in good health. Some libraries in this study had Jurkat cell RNA spiked in. CDR3s include the opening cysteine and the closing phenylalanine or tryptophan. The D gene is left open where the match is weak. Clone size is shown for a subset of rows, as once, few, many or a class of expanded clone.

TRBJ2-7	TRBV19	-	few	CASSTSRRFYEQYF	TGTGCCAGTAGTACTAGCAGGAGGTTCTACGAGCAGTACTTC
TRBJ1-1	TRBV12-3/TRBV12-4	-	many	CASSLIGGDTEAFF	TGTGCCAGCAGTTTAATAGGGGGTGACACTGAAGCTTTCTTT
TRBJ2-5	TRBV6-1	-	-	CASSVPGETQYF	TGTGCCAGCAGTGTCCCGGGTGAGACCCAGTACTTC
TRBJ1-2	TRBV5-3	-	-	CTSSLWGGQNYGYTF	TGTACCAGCAGCCTATGGGGGGGGCAAAACTATGGCTACACCTTC
TRBJ2-7	TRBV19	TRBD2	many	CASSAVAGTYEQYF	TGTGCCAGTAGCGCAGTAGCGGGGACCTACGAGCAGTACTTC
TRBJ1-1	TRBV5-5	-	many	CASSLWGDLTEAFF	TGTGCCAGCAGCTTGTGGGGGGATTTGACTGAAGCTTTCTTT
TRBJ1-6	TRBV24-1	-	-	CATSGHALHF	TGTGCCACCAGCGGGCACGCCCTCCACTTT
TRBJ1-2	TRBV5-3	-	few	CASTTGTGVAGYTF	TGTGCCAGCACCACCGGGACGGGCGTGGCTGGCTACACCTTC
TRBJ2-1	TRBV7-2	-	many	CASSLPPPWVNEQFF	TGTGCCAGCAGCTTACCCCCCCCTTGGGTTAATGAGCAGTTCTTC
TRBJ2-7	TRBV10-3	-	many	CAISEPNRFYEQYF	TGTGCCATCAGTGAGCCGAACCGTTTCTACGAGCAGTACTTC
TRBJ1-1	TRBV13	-	once	CASSLGLGYTGAFF	TGTGCCAGCAGCTTGGGATTGGGGTACACTGGAGCTTTCTTT
TRBJ2-7	TRBV6-6	-	-	CASSSPRNPYEQYF	TGTGCCAGCAGTTCGCCCAGGAACCCCTACGAGCAGTACTTC
TRBJ1-1	TRBV10-2	TRBD1	many	CASSEGDSTEAFF	TGCGCCAGCAGTGAGGGGGACAGCACTGAAGCTTTCTTT
TRBJ2-7	TRBV4-2	-	many	CASSSDYDSYEQYF	TGTGCCAGCAGCTCCGACTACGACTCCTACGAGCAGTACTTC
TRBJ2-5	TRBV29-1	TRBD2	-	CSVEASGRVAQYF	TGCAGCGTTGAGGCTAGCGGGAGGGTGGCCCAGTACTTC
TRBJ2-7	TRBV11-2	-	few	CASQTGAGDAYEQYF	TGTGCCAGCCAGACTGGGGCAGGGGATGCCTACGAGCAGTACTTC
TRBJ2-2	TRBV27	-	many	CASSISPGELFF	TGTGCCAGCAGTATCAGTCCCGGGGAGCTGTTTTTT
TRBJ1-6	TRBV6-2/TRBV6-3	-	-	CASSCDRPVWNSPLRF	TGTGCCAGCAGTTGCGATAGACCGGTATGGAATTCACCCCTCCGCTTT
TRBJ2-7	TRBV20-1	-	-	CSAKVGRVDEQYF	TGCAGTGCTAAAGTTGGCAGGGTGGACGAGCAGTACTTC
TRBJ1-4	TRBV4-2	-	-	CASSQDRREPTNEKLFF	TGTGCCAGCAGCCAAGATAGGAGGGAGCCAACTAATGAAAAACTGTTTTTT
TRBJ1-5	TRBV5-6	-	-	CASSFGLSNQPQHF	TGTGCCAGCAGCTTTGGACTTAGCAATCAGCCCCAGCATTTT
TRBJ2-7	TRBV5-1	TRBD1	many	CASSLVQGIHEQYF	TGCGCCAGCAGCTTGGTACAGGGGATCCACGAGCAGTACTTC
TRBJ2-3	TRBV29-1	-	many	CSASTDTQYF	TGCAGCGCTAGCACAGATACGCAGTATTTT
TRBJ2-7	TRBV2	TRBD2	-	CAGPGSGGYEQYF	TGTGCCGGCCCGGGTAGCGGGGGGTACGAGCAGTACTTC
TRBJ1-1	TRBV27	-	many	CASSSPGQMLEAFF	TGTGCCAGCAGTTCTCCGGGACAAATGTTGGAAGCTTTCTTT
TRBJ2-7	TRBV30	-	many	CAWRIRGSYEQYF	TGTGCCTGGAGGATTAGGGGGTCCTACGAGCAGTACTTC
TRBJ1-4	TRBV6-5	-	many	CASSPLSVRNEKLFF	TGTGCCAGCAGTCCTTTGTCCGTGAGAAATGAAAAACTGTTTTTT
TRBJ1-1	TRBV20-1	-	-	CSARRTVSPTEAFF	TGCAGTGCTAGAAGGACAGTTTCGCCCACTGAAGCTTTCTTT
TRBJ2-4	TRBV7-9	-	many	CASSLYVHGAGENIQYF	TGTGCCAGCAGCTTATATGTTCATGGCGCAGGGGAGAACATTCAGTACTTC
TRBJ2-3	TRBV27	-	many	CASSLLGSKQYF	TGTGCCAGCAGTTTACTCGGGAGTAAGCAGTATTTT
TRBJ1-1	TRBV7-9	TRBD1	-	CASSLGTGTDTEAFF	TGTGCCAGCAGCTTAGGGACAGGGACGGACACTGAAGCTTTCTTT
TRBJ2-3	TRBV7-6	TRBD2	many	CASSLLSAGSTDTQYF	TGTGCCAGCAGCCTCCTCTCAGCGGGGAGCACAGATACGCAGTATTTT
TRBJ2-4	TRBV7-6	-	-	CASSPGGGGLTEGIQYF	TGTGCCAGCAGCCCCGGTGGGGGCGGGCTCACCGAGGGCATTCAGTACTTC
TRBJ1-1	TRBV29-1	-	-	CSGRKGMNTEAFF	TGCAGCGGGAGGAAGGGTATGAACACTGAAGCTTTCTTT
TRBJ2-1	TRBV7-3	TRBD2	many	CASSSNLAGPLANEQFF	TGTGCCAGCAGCTCAAATCTAGCGGGACCCCTTGCCAATGAGCAGTTCTTC
TRBJ1-2	TRBV12-3/TRBV12-4	-	-	CASSLFGAGYGYTF	TGTGCCAGCAGTCTCTTTGGGGCTGGATATGGCTACACCTTC
TRBJ1-1	TRBV2	-	many	CASSDESVLDTEAFF	TGTGCCAGCAGTGACGAATCTGTTTTGGACACTGAAGCTTTCTTT
TRBJ1-6	TRBV5-8	-	-	CASSQYRKTDGGPYNSPLHF	TGTGCCAGCAGCCAATACCGAAAAACGGACGGAGGCCCCTATAATTCACCCCTCCACTTT
TRBJ2-7	TRBV7-6	-	many	CASSLDYRGEQYF	TGTGCCAGCAGCCTAGATTATAGGGGCGAGCAGTACTTC
TRBJ1-2	TRBV19	-	few	CASSIYSGGVYGYTF	TGTGCCAGTAGTATATATTCGGGCGGCGTTTATGGCTACACCTTC
TRBJ1-1	TRBV5-1	-	many	CASSRTNTEAFF	TGCGCCAGCAGCCGTACGAACACTGAAGCTTTCTTT
TRBJ2-5	TRBV5-1	TRBD1	-	CASSVTGVDSVETQYF	TGCGCCAGCAGCGTGACAGGGGTCGATAGTGTGGAGACCCAGTACTTC
TRBJ2-7	TRBV2	-	many	CASSENFGSGEQYF	TGTGCCAGCAGTGAAAATTTCGGAAGCGGCGAGCAGTACTTC
TRBJ2-7	TRBV20-1	-	many	CSARDRSGSETYEQYF	TGCAGTGCTAGAGACAGATCAGGGTCAGAAACCTACGAGCAGTACTTC
TRBJ1-1	TRBV7-9	-	many	CASSSVNGANAEAFF	TGTGCCAGCAGCTCGGTAAATGGCGCGAACGCTGAAGCTTTCTTT
TRBJ1-1	TRBV30	-	-	CARSGQRNTEAFF	TGTGCCCGGAGTGGACAGAGGAACACTGAAGCTTTCTTT
TRBJ2-7	TRBV13	TRBD1	-	CASSFRTGTHEQYF	TGTGCCAGCAGCTTCAGGACAGGGACCCACGAGCAGTACTTC
TRBJ2-3	TRBV7-6	TRBD2	many	CASSPRESGRSTDTQYF	TGTGCCAGCAGCCCCCGAGAGAGCGGGAGGAGCACAGATACGCAGTATTTT
TRBJ1-1	TRBV6-2/TRBV6-3	-	-	CASSYQGSNTEAFF	TGTGCCAGCAGTTATCAGGGGTCGAACACTGAAGCTTTCTTT
TRBJ2-7	TRBV7-2	-	many	CASSPVSQGEQYF	TGTGCCAGCTCCCCGGTCAGCCAGGGCGAGCAGTACTTC
TRBJ1-1	TRBV27	-	many	CASSLSALPGGSEAFF	TGTGCCAGCAGTTTAAGTGCCCTGCCGGGGGGGTCTGAAGCTTTCTTT
TRBJ1-4	TRBV12-3/TRBV12-4	-	many	CASSEATNEKLFF	TGTGCCAGCAGTGAGGCAACTAATGAAAAACTGTTTTTT
TRBJ2-7	TRBV7-2	-	-	CASSSNTPPSSYEQYF	TGTGCCAGCAGTTCGAACACTCCACCAAGCTCCTACGAGCAGTACTTC